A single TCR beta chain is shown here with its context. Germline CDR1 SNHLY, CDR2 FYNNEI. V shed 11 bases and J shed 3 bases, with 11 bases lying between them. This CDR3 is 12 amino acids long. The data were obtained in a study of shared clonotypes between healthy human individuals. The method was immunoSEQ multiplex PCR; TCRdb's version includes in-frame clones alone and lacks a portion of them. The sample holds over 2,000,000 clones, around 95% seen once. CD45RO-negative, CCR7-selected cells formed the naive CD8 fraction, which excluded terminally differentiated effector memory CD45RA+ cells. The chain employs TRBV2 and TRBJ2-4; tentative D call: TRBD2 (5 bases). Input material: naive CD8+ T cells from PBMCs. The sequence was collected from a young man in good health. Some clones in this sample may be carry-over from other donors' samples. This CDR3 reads CALLGGKNIQYF. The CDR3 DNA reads TGTGCCTTACTAGGTGGCAAAAACATTCAGTACTTC.